This entry features one T cell receptor (beta chain) sequence. The target antigen is unknown. The data are from a study of vaccination effects on CD4 cells after COVID-19. The ends were cut back, 3 bases at V and 5 bases at J, with 3 bases in the middle. Germline assignment: CDR1 KGHDR and CDR2 SFDVKD. This CDR3 is built from 12 residues. Antigen-specific CD4+ T cells were expanded with viral peptide pools in the ViraFEST assay before sequencing. Upon completion of roughly ten days in culture, CD4+ T cells were isolated. The person was diagnosed with PCR-confirmed SARS-CoV-2 infection between March and December 2020. Produced via immunoSEQ multiplex PCR; TCRdb's table is partial and in-frame only. Of 30,000 or so clones in the sample, 55% to 75% were seen once.

J is TRBJ1-4 and V is TRBV24-1, with unresolved D. This specimen was CD4+ T cells from PBMCs cultured with a peptide pool, taken before COVID-19 vaccination. The receptor was isolated from a human donor who had a prior SARS-CoV-2 infection. The CDR3 here is CATSDLNEKLFF. DNA of the CDR3: TGTGCCACCAGTGATCTAAATGAAAAACTGTTTTTT.